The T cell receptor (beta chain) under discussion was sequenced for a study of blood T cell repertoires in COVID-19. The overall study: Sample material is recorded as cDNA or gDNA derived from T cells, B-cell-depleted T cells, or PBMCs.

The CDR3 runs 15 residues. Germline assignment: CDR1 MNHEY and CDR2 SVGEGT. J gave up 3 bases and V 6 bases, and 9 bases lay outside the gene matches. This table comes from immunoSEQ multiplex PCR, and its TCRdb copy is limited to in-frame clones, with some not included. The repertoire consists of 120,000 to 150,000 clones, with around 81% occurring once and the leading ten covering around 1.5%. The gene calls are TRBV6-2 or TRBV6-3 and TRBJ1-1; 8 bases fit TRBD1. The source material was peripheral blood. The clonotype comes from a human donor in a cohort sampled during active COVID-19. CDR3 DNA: TGTGCCAGCAGCCCAGCCGGACAGGGTCACACTGAAGCTTTCTTT. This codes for CASSPAGQGHTEAFF.